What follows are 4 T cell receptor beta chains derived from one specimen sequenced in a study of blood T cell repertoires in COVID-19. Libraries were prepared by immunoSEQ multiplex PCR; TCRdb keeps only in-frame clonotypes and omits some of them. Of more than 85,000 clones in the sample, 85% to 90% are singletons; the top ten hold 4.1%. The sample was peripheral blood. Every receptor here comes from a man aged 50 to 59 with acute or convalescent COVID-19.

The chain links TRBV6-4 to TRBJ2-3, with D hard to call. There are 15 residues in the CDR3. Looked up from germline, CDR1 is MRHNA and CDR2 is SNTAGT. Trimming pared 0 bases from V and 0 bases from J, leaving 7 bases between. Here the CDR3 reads CASSDSVTSTDTQYF. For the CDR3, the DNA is TGTGCCAGCAGTGACTCAGTTACTAGCACAGATACGCAGTATTTT.

In DNA, the CDR3 is TGTGCCAGTAGTATTTCTTATCAGCCCCAGCATTTT. Its translation: CASSISYQPQHF. This chain joins TRBV19 and TRBJ1-5; D uncertain. V dropped 3 bases and J dropped 5 bases, with 5 bases sitting between them. Germline CDR1 reads LNHDA; CDR2 reads SQIVND (reference sequence). The CDR3 length is 12 residues.

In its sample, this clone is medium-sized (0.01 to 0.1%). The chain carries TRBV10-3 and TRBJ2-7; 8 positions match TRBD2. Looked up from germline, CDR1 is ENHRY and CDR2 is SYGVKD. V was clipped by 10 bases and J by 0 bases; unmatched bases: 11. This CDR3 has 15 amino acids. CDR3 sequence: CATRGGGQTSYEQYF. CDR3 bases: TGTGCCACCCGTGGCGGGGGGCAGACCTCCTACGAGCAGTACTTC.

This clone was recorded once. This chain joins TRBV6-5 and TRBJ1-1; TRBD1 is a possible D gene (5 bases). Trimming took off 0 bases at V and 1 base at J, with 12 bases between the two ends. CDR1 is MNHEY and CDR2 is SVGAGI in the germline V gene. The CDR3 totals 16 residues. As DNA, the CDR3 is TGTGCCAGCAGTTACTCGGTGGGCAGGGAGAACACTGAAGCTTTCTTT. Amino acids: CASSYSVGRENTEAFF.